Sequencing of this T cell receptor beta chain was carried out in a study of regulatory T cells in long-lasting Graves disease. The study's findings and limits: When disease was persistent, TRBV28, TRBJ1-2 and TRBJ2-5 were the favored segments.

Construction of the TCR beta libraries employed iRepertoire HTBI primers in conjunction with Arm-PCR of CDR3 regions. TCRdb used MiXCR to reprocess the multiplex PCR reads, holding one entry per CDR3 protein. The repertoire holds over 350,000 distinct CDR3 sequences, with more than 20% as singletons. The time point here: persistent/refractory GD, antithyroid drugs over 5 years with positive TRAb. The TCR library was prepared using RNA isolated from PBMCs. Concerning this clonotype: Antigen specificity is unknown.

V lost 5 bases to trimming and J lost 0 bases, with 12 bases between them. Germline V lookup: CDR1 SNHLY, CDR2 FYNNEI. CDR3 length equals 15 residues. The V call is TRBV2, the J call TRBJ2-3; a weak D match, TRBD1 (6 bases). The sample was peripheral blood mononuclear cells (PBMCs), taken when the disease was refractory, from a patient treated with antithyroid drugs. The TCR comes from a female donor with Graves disease. CDR3 sequence: CASSYTGHSTDTQYF. The CDR3 nucleotides read TGTGCCAGCAGTTACACAGGGCATAGCACAGATACGCAGTATTTT.